What follows describes a single TCR beta chain. These data originate in a study of blood T cell repertoires in COVID-19. Turning to the study itself: Samples of COVID-19 (acute and convalescent) were obtained from the United States, Italy and Spain. Sources were T cells, B-cell-depleted T cells, or PBMCs; the material itself was cDNA or gDNA.

The repertoire was sequenced with immunoSEQ multiplex PCR; TCRdb's copy has only in-frame clones and lacks some. The repertoire holds around 390,000 clones, with around nine tenths as singletons. V gave up 6 bases and J gave up 5 bases, with 15 bases separating them. CDR1 is LGHDT, CDR2 YNNKEL, per germline (reference sequence). This CDR3 spans 14 amino acids. The participants were between roughly 18 and 89 years old and came from 24 US areas. Recovery meant two consecutive negative NP/OP PCR tests, professional clearance, or resolved symptoms. Specimen: PBMCs or T cells enriched from blood (not recorded which). This chain links TRBV3-1 (or the pseudogene TRBV3-2) with TRBJ2-3, with D perhaps TRBD1 (6 bases). The sequence was obtained from a woman aged 45-65 years who had recovered from COVID-19. CDR3 protein: CASSPLGAGDTQYF. DNA of the CDR3: TGTGCCAGCAGTCCTTTGGGGGCCGGAGATACGCAGTATTTT.